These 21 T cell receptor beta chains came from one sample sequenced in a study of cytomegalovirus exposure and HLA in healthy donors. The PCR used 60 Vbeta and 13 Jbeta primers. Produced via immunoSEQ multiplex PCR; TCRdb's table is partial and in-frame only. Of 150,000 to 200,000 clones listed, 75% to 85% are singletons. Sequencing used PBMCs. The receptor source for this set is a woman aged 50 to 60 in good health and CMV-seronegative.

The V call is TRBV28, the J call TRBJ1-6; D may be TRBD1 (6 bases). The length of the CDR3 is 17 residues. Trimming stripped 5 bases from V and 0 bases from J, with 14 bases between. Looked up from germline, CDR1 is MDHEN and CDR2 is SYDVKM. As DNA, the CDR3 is TGTGCCAGCAGTCAACGGCACAGGGCCTCCTATAATTCACCCCTCCACTTT. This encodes CASSQRHRASYNSPLHF.

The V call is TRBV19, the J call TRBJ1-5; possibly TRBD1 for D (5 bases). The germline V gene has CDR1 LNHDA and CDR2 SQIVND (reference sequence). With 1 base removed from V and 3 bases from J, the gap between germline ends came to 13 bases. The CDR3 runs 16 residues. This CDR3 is CASSIVSRGFNQPQHF. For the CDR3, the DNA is TGTGCCAGTAGTATAGTTAGCCGGGGGTTCAATCAGCCCCAGCATTTT.

The CDR3 DNA is TGTGCCACCAGCAGAGACAGTATCGGGGAGCTGTTTTTT. This sequence encodes CATSRDSIGELFF. The rearrangement joins TRBV15 to TRBJ2-2; D gene ambiguous. The CDR3 sequence is 13 residues long. Trimming took 0 bases from V and 7 from J, leaving 6 bases between them. Germline CDR1 and CDR2: LNHNV and YYDKDF (reference sequence).

CDR3 bases: TGTGCCAGCAGCAAGCAGGGGGCACTAAGGGAGCAGTACTTC. Amino acids: CASSKQGALREQYF. This chain uses TRBV6-5 with TRBJ2-7, with TRBD1 identical over 8 bases. The CDR3 has 14 amino acids. The trim removed 6 bases at V and 7 bases at J, leaving 11 bases unmatched. Per the germline V gene, CDR1 is MNHEY and CDR2 is SVGAGI.

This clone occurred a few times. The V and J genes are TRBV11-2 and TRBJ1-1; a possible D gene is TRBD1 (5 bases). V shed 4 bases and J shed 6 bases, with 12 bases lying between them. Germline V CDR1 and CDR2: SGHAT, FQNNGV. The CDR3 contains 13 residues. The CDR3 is CASSSSLRAEAFF. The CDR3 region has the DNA TGTGCCAGCAGCTCGAGCCTCAGGGCTGAAGCTTTCTTT.

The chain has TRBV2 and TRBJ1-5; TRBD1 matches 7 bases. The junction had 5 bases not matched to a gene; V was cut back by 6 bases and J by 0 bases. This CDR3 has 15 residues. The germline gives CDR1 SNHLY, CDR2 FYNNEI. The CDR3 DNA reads TGTGCCAGCAGGCAGGGGGTCCTTAGCAATCAGCCCCAGCATTTT. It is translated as CASRQGVLSNQPQHF.

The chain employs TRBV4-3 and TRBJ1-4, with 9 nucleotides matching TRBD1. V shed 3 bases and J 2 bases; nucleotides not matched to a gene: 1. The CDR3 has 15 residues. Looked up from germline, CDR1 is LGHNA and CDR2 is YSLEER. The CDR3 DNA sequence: TGCGCCAGCAGCCAGACAGGGGGTACTAATGAAAAACTGTTTTTT. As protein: CASSQTGGTNEKLFF.

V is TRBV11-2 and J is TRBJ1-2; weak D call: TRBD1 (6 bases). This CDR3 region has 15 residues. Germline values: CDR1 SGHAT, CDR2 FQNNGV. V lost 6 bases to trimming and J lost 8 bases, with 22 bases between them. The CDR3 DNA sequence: TGTGCCAGCAGTTCTAGCCTGACAGGATCTAGGGGCTACACCTTC. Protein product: CASSSSLTGSRGYTF.

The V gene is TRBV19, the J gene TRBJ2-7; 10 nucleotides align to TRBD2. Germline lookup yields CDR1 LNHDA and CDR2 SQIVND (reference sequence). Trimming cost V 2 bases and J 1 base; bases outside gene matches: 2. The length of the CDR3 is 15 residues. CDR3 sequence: CASSITSGNSYEQYF. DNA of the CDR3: TGTGCCAGTAGTATAACTAGCGGGAATTCCTACGAGCAGTACTTC.

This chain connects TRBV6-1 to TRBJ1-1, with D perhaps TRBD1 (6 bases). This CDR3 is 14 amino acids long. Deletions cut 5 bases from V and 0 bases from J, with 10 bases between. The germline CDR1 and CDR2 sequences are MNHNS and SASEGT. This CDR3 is CASSKDRMNTEAFF. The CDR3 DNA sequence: TGTGCCAGCAGTAAGGACAGAATGAACACTGAAGCTTTCTTT.

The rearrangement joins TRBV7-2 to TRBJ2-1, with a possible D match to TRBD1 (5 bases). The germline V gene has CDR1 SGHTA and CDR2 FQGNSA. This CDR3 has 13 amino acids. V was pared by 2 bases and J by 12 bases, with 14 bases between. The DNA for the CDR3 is TGTGCCAGCAGCTTATTGGGGCAAGTAGGGCAGTTCTTC. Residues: CASSLLGQVGQFF. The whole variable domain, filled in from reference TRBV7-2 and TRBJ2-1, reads GAGVSQSPSNKVTEKGKDVELRCDPISGHTALYWYRQSLGQGLEFLIYFQGNSAPDKSGLPSDRFSAERTGGSVSTLTIQRTQQEDSAVYLCASSLLGQVGQFFGPGTRLTVL.

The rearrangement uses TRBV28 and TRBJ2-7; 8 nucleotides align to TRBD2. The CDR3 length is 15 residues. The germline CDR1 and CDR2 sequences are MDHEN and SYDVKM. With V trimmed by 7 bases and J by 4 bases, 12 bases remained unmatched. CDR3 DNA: TGTGCCAGCACCCCCAGCCCTAGCGGGCGGTACGAGCAGTACTTC. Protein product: CASTPSPSGRYEQYF. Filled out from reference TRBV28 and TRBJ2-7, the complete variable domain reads DVKVTQSSRYLVKRTGEKVFLECVQDMDHENMFWYRQDPGLGLRLIYFSYDVKMKEKGDIPEGYSVSREKKERFSLILESASTNQTSMYLCASTPSPSGRYEQYFGPGTRLTVT.

DNA for the CDR3: TGTGCCAGCAGTTCCCAGGGCAGGGGGAATAATTCACCCCTCCACTTT. Amino acids: CASSSQGRGNNSPLHF. The V and J genes are TRBV6-5 and TRBJ1-6, with 7 positions matching TRBD1. Losses at the gene ends were 4 bases for V and 5 bases for J; bases not matched to a gene: 8. The CDR3 length is 16 residues. Germline values: CDR1 MNHEY, CDR2 SVGAGI.

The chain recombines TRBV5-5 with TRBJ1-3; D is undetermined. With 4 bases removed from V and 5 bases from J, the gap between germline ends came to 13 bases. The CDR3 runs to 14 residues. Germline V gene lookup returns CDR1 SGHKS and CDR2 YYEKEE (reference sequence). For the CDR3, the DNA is TGTGCCAGCAGCCCTTTAGACACCAGAAACACCATATATTTT. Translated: CASSPLDTRNTIYF. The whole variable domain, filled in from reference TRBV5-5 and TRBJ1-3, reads DAGVTQSPTHLIKTRGQQVTLRCSPISGHKSVSWYQQVLGQGPQFIFQYYEKEERGRGNFPDRFSARQFPNYSSELNVNALLLGDSALYLCASSPLDTRNTIYFGEGSWLTVV.

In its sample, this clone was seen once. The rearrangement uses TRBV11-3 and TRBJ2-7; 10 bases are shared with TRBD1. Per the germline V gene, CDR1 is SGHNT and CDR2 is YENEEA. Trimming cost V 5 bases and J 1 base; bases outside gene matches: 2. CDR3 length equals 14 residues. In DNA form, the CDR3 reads TGTGCCAGCAGCCGGGACAGGGGTTCCTACGAGCAGTACTTC. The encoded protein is CASSRDRGSYEQYF.

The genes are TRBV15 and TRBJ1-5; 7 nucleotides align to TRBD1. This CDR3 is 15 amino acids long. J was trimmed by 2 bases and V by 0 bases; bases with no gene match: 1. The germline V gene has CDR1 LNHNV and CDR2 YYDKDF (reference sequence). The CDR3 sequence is CATSRDTGGNQPQHF. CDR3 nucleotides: TGTGCCACCAGCAGAGATACAGGGGGCAATCAGCCCCAGCATTTT.

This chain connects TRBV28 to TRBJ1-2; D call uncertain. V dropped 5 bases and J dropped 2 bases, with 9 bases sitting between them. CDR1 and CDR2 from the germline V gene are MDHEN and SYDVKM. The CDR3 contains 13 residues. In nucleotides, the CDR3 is TGTGCCAGCAGTCCGCCTCAGAACTATGGCTACACCTTC. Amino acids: CASSPPQNYGYTF.

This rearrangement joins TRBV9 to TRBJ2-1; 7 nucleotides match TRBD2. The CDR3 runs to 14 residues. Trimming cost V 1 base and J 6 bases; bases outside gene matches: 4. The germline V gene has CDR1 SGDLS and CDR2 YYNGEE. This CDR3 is CASSVSGVTNEQFF. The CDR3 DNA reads TGTGCCAGCAGCGTAAGCGGGGTGACCAATGAGCAGTTCTTC.

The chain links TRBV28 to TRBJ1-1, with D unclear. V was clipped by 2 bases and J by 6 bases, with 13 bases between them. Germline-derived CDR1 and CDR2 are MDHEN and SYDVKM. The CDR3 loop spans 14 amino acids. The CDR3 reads CASSLARALAEAFF. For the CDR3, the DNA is TGTGCCAGCAGTTTAGCGCGGGCTTTGGCTGAAGCTTTCTTT.

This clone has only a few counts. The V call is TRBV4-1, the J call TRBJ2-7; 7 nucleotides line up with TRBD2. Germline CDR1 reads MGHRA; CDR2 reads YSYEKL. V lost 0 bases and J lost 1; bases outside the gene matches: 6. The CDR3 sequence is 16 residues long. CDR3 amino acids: CASSQDPAGLSYEQYF. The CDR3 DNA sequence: TGCGCCAGCAGCCAAGATCCGGCGGGACTATCCTACGAGCAGTACTTC.

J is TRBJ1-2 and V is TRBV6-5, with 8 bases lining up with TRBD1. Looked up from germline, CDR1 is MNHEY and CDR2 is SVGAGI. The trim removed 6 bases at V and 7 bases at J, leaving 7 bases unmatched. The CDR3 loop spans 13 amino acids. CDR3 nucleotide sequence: TGTGCCAGCAGCCGGGACAGGTTTGTTGGCTACACCTTC. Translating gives CASSRDRFVGYTF.